This T cell receptor beta chain was recovered during a study of shared clonotypes between healthy human individuals. Each cell subset's genomic DNA was divided evenly among several immunoSEQ plates. Here immunoSEQ multiplex PCR was the method, and the copy in TCRdb shows in-frame clones only, minus some. Among about 980,000 clones listed, 76% were seen once. The V and J ends lost 5 bases and 12 bases respectively, with 17 bases between them. CDR3 size: 12 residues. Germline lookup yields CDR1 MDHEN and CDR2 SYDVKM. The TCR comes from a man between 18 and 35 years old in good health. The sample comprised memory CD4+ T cells sorted from blood. Indicated subset: CD45RA-negative fraction. This chain uses TRBV28 with TRBJ2-7; the D is unclear. The CDR3 is CASSTLHLGSYF. The CDR3 DNA sequence: TGTGCCAGCAGTACGCTGCACTTAGGCTCGTACTTC.